The 21 T cell receptor beta chains reported below all come from one sample, sequenced in a study of CD8+ T cells in alopecia areata. Once RNA had been extracted, it was reverse transcribed into cDNA to act as the sequencing template. The protocol was immunoSEQ multiplex PCR, while the TCRdb copy is restricted to in-frame clones and leaves out a portion. Here the sample spans about 180,000 clones, 40% to 55% being singletons. Stated treatment: oral pan-JAK inhibitor, 5-10 mg twice daily. The material sequenced was CD8+ T cells sorted from blood, taken at week 52, from a patient treated with tofacitinib. Source of these receptors: a human donor with alopecia areata.

The rearrangement uses TRBV27 and TRBJ1-1; 8 nucleotides agree with TRBD1. Germline V gene sequence: CDR1 MNHEY, CDR2 SMNVEV (reference sequence). CDR3 length: 12 residues. Trimming removed 8 bases from V and 5 bases from J; junction bases left unmatched: 4. Here the CDR3 DNA reads TGTGCCAGCGGACAGGGCGGGACTGAAGCTTTCTTT. Translated, it gives CASGQGGTEAFF.

This rearrangement joins TRBV5-1 to TRBJ1-2; D perhaps matches TRBD1 (5 bases). Trimming removed 5 bases at V and 0 bases at J, with 8 bases between. CDR3 length: 13 residues. Germline V gene data show CDR1 as SGHRS and CDR2 as YFSETQ. The CDR3 reads CASRGPANYGYTF. The DNA of the CDR3 is TGCGCCAGCAGGGGACCGGCTAACTATGGCTACACCTTC.

The chain links TRBV7-9 to TRBJ1-2, with D possibly being TRBD1 (5 bases). The V end was cut by 6 bases, the J end by 7 bases, with 18 bases between. The germline V gene encodes CDR1 SEHNR and CDR2 FQNEAQ (reference sequence). CDR3 length: 14 residues. The CDR3 nucleotides read TGTGCCAGCAGTCACGGGGCCCTTGTCTCTGGCTACACCTTC. This gives the protein CASSHGALVSGYTF.

The CDR3 is CASRPGQRTGELFF. In DNA, the CDR3 is TGTGCCAGCAGGCCGGGACAGCGGACCGGGGAGCTGTTTTTT. The V call is TRBV27, the J call TRBJ2-2; 7 positions agree with TRBD1. There are 14 residues in the CDR3. The J segment lost 5 bases and the V segment lost 6 bases, leaving 6 bases of the junction unmatched. The germline CDR1 and CDR2 sequences are MNHEY and SMNVEV (reference sequence).

This chain joins TRBV9 and TRBJ1-3, with D perhaps matching TRBD1 (5 bases). Trimming left V 5 bases short and J 1 base short, with 10 bases between. Germline-derived CDR1 and CDR2 are SGDLS and YYNGEE. The CDR3 extends over 14 amino acids. This chain's CDR3 is CASSAGWSGNTIYF. CDR3 DNA: TGTGCCAGCAGTGCAGGGTGGTCTGGAAACACCATATATTTT.

The chain is built from TRBV29-1 and TRBJ2-4, with TRBD1 identical over 10 bases. Germline V CDR1 and CDR2: SQVTM, ANQGSEA. The CDR3 consists of 18 residues. The V segment lost 0 bases and the J segment 2 bases; nucleotides outside the gene matches: 10. CDR3 residues: CSVEDGDRGFRTKNIQYF. In DNA form, the CDR3 reads TGCAGCGTTGAAGATGGGGACAGGGGTTTTCGTACCAAAAACATTCAGTACTTC.

This rearrangement joins TRBV27 to TRBJ2-5; possible D gene TRBD2, 6 bases. This CDR3 is 14 amino acids long. CDR1 and CDR2 from the germline V gene are MNHEY and SMNVEV (reference sequence). V was shortened by 3 bases and J by 2 bases, with 10 bases between the two germline ends. CDR3 loop: CASSLDGGQETQYF. The CDR3 region has the DNA TGTGCCAGCAGTTTGGATGGGGGGCAAGAGACCCAGTACTTC.

This chain's CDR3 is CASSLTTSSNEQFF. The CDR3 DNA follows: TGTGCCAGCAGCTTAACGACTAGTTCCAATGAGCAGTTCTTC. The chain couples TRBV7-2 to TRBJ2-1, with D perhaps TRBD2 (6 bases). CDR1 SGHTA and CDR2 FQGNSA come from the germline V gene. V lost 2 bases and J 6 bases, leaving 11 bases between the germline ends. This CDR3 has 14 amino acids.

V is TRBV27 and J is TRBJ2-3; 10 nucleotides align to TRBD1. The CDR3 runs 17 residues. V lost 0 bases, J lost 4 bases, and 7 bases stayed unmatched. Germline values: CDR1 MNHEY, CDR2 SMNVEV (reference sequence). CDR3 sequence reads: CASSLSAGTGVADTQYF. In DNA, the CDR3 is TGTGCCAGCAGTTTATCGGCAGGGACAGGGGTTGCAGATACGCAGTATTTT.

The chain recombines TRBV7-9 with TRBJ1-1; possibly TRBD1 for D (5 bases). The V end was cut by 4 bases, the J end by 10 bases, with 13 bases between. The CDR3 sequence is 12 residues long. The germline V gene encodes CDR1 SEHNR and CDR2 FQNEAQ (reference sequence). The CDR3 region is CASSSSGKGAFF. In DNA, the CDR3 is TGTGCCAGCAGCTCCTCAGGGAAGGGAGCTTTCTTT.

The rearrangement joins TRBV25-1 to TRBJ2-1; 11 bases are shared with TRBD2. V gave up 2 bases and J gave up 7 bases; unmatched junction bases: 7. The CDR3 contains 16 residues. CDR1 and CDR2 from the germline V gene are MGHDK and SYGVNS. The CDR3: CASSEAIAGGINEQFF. The CDR3 DNA is TGTGCCAGCAGTGAAGCGATAGCGGGGGGGATAAATGAGCAGTTCTTC.

The rearrangement links TRBV13 to TRBJ2-3, with D unresolved. Per germline, CDR1 PRHDT and CDR2 FYEKMQ (reference sequence). The CDR3 is 14 residues long. Trimming took 0 bases from V and 2 from J, leaving 6 bases between them. CDR3 amino acids: CASSLGGSTDTQYF. The CDR3 DNA follows: TGTGCCAGCAGCTTAGGTGGTTCCACAGATACGCAGTATTTT.

V usage is TRBV6-5 and J usage is TRBJ2-2; a possible D gene is TRBD2 (5 bases). Germline CDR1 is MNHEY and CDR2 is SVGAGI. This CDR3 has 13 residues. V was clipped by 7 bases and J by 4 bases, with 10 bases between them. CDR3 bases: TGTGCCAGCATTGACCGGGGCACCGGGGAGCTGTTTTTT. Translation gives CASIDRGTGELFF.

This clone came up many times. The chain joins TRBV7-2 to TRBJ2-1; 8 positions match TRBD2. Germline V gene data show CDR1 as SGHTA and CDR2 as FQGNSA. The CDR3 has 14 residues. V was pared by 5 bases and J by 5 bases, with 5 bases of the junction left unmatched. The CDR3 reads CASSLTSVHNEQFF. The DNA for the CDR3 is TGTGCCAGCAGCCTGACTAGCGTCCACAATGAGCAGTTCTTC. The full variable domain, its missing parts supplied by reference TRBV7-2 and TRBJ2-1, is GAGVSQSPSNKVTEKGKDVELRCDPISGHTALYWYRQSLGQGLEFLIYFQGNSAPDKSGLPSDRFSAERTGGSVSTLTIQRTQQEDSAVYLCASSLTSVHNEQFFGPGTRLTVL.

This clone occurred a few times. The chain is built from TRBV5-6 and TRBJ2-2; D is unresolved. Germline values: CDR1 SGHDT, CDR2 YYEEEE. The CDR3 consists of 15 residues. V lost 4 bases and J 3 bases, leaving 13 bases between the germline ends. CDR3 nucleotide sequence: TGTGCCAGCAGCCCCGGAATAGATCACACCGGGGAGCTGTTTTTT. Protein product: CASSPGIDHTGELFF. The whole variable domain, remainder taken from reference TRBV5-6 and TRBJ2-2, is DAGVTQSPTHLIKTRGQQVTLRCSPKSGHDTVSWYQQALGQGPQFIFQYYEEEERQRGNFPDRFSGHQFPNYSSELNVNALLLGDSALYLCASSPGIDHTGELFFGEGSRLTVL.

The chain links TRBV9 to TRBJ2-5; D gene ambiguous. The V gene lost 1 base and the J gene lost 4 bases, with 11 bases spanning the gap. The CDR3 sequence is 14 residues long. Germline assignment: CDR1 SGDLS and CDR2 YYNGEE. The DNA for the CDR3 is TGTGCCAGCAGCGTAAACACGAACAGAGAGACCCAGTACTTC. Its protein is CASSVNTNRETQYF. The full variable domain, rest sourced from reference TRBV9 and TRBJ2-5, is DSGVTQTPKHLITATGQRVTLRCSPRSGDLSVYWYQQSLDQGLQFLIQYYNGEERAKGNILERFSAQQFPDLHSELNLSSLELGDSALYFCASSVNTNRETQYFGPGTRLLVL.

This clone was seen a few times. The rearrangement uses TRBV6-5 and TRBJ2-3; D perhaps matches TRBD1 (5 bases). CDR1 and CDR2 (germline): MNHEY, SVGAGI. Trimming stripped 6 bases from V and 4 bases from J, with 14 bases between. CDR3 length equals 14 residues. For the CDR3, the DNA is TGTGCCAGCAGGGCACTCGACAGATCAGATACGCAGTATTTT. It is translated as CASRALDRSDTQYF.

The chain links TRBV10-3 to TRBJ2-7; the D gene could be TRBD1 or TRBD2 (5 bases each). The CDR3 has 14 residues. V lost 6 bases to trimming and J lost 5 bases, with 17 bases between them. CDR1 ENHRY and CDR2 SYGVKD come from the germline V gene. The CDR3 DNA reads as TGTGCCATCAGCGGGGACGGACTGTTGCACGAGCAGTACTTC. It yields the protein CAISGDGLLHEQYF.

In DNA, the CDR3 is TGCAGCGTTTGGACCCGAAGGCGCACTGAAGCTTTCTTT. As protein: CSVWTRRRTEAFF. This rearrangement joins TRBV29-1 to TRBJ1-1; D unclear. Trimming took 5 bases from V and 4 from J, leaving 14 bases between them. Looked up from germline, CDR1 is SQVTM and CDR2 is ANQGSEA. The CDR3 contains 13 residues.

The V call is TRBV29-1, the J call TRBJ2-3; D is possibly TRBD1 (5 bases). CDR1 is SQVTM, CDR2 ANQGSEA, per germline. The CDR3 spans 14 residues. The V end was cut by 2 bases, the J end by 1 base, with 10 bases between. The CDR3 is CSVERQGGTDTQYF. CDR3 coding DNA: TGCAGCGTTGAAAGGCAGGGCGGCACAGATACGCAGTATTTT.

This clone was seen more than once but under ten times. This chain links TRBV7-3 with TRBJ1-2; 11 bases align to TRBD1. This CDR3 has 14 residues. Per the germline V gene, CDR1 is SGHTA and CDR2 is FQGTGA. Trimming at V came to 5 bases and at J to 7 bases, leaving 6 bases not matched to a gene. The DNA of the CDR3 is TGTGCCAGCAGCCACCCTGGGACAGGGGGTGGCTACACCTTC. It translates to CASSHPGTGGGYTF.